This T cell receptor beta chain was sequenced for a study of blood T cells in healthy people across ages. The use of a sample-barcoded 5' primer and a J-beta primer mix characterized a second PCR of roughly 7 to 12 cycles. Each cDNA molecule received a tag from a template-switch adaptor that had 12 random nucleotides. TCRdb called the 5' RACE reads again in MiXCR, with one record for every CDR3 protein. The table has about 2 million distinct CDR3 sequences, 40% to 55% seen once. Per individual sample, total RNA of at least 5 micrograms was extracted. Note on this clonotype: As yet, its antigen is unknown.

Findings and caveats of the study: Percentage of naive T cells showed a strong correlation with TCR beta diversity. Older individuals had lower TCR beta diversity per million T cells (the decline was roughly linear).

The germline V gene has CDR1 SGHRS and CDR2 YFSETQ. The CDR3 extends over 17 amino acids. Losses at the gene ends were 3 bases for V and 5 bases for J; bases not matched to a gene: 14. The sample consisted of blood. This clonotype was obtained from a woman aged 40 to 49 in good health. V is TRBV5-1 and J is TRBJ2-1; 7 nucleotides match TRBD1. The CDR3 DNA is TGCGCCAGCAGCTCCGAAAGACAACAGGGGCGAGACAATGAGCAGTTCTTC. Translating gives CASSSERQQGRDNEQFF.